This T cell receptor (beta chain) was documented in a study of a mutant IDH1 vaccine in newly diagnosed glioma. The time point: week 47, end of study. With topical imiquimod, each dose of the vaccine consisted of 300 ug of mutant IDH1 20-mer peptide. Patients, over weeks 1, 3, 5, 7, 11, 15, 19 and 23, received a total of eight vaccinations. In its sample, this clone was seen once. Its antigen is still unknown. TCRdb keeps only in-frame clones here, not all; method: immunoSEQ multiplex PCR. Of around 100,000 clones in the sample, about 90% were seen once. CDR3 length: 14 residues. Trimming took off 5 bases at V and 2 bases at J, with 12 bases between the two ends. Germline V gene data show CDR1 as SQVTM and CDR2 as ANQGSEA. Study observations and caveats: Whatever changes occurred in top peripheral T cell clonotypes seemed unrelated to pseudoprogression.

The receptor was derived from a woman aged 45-65 years with glioma. Material: PBMCs, obtained from a glioma patient whose treatment included an IDH1 peptide vaccine. The chain has TRBV29-1 and TRBJ2-2; possible D gene TRBD1, 6 bases. CDR3 residues: CSVLGRGNTGELFF. The CDR3 DNA reads as TGCAGCGTTTTGGGCAGGGGTAACACCGGGGAGCTGTTTTTT.